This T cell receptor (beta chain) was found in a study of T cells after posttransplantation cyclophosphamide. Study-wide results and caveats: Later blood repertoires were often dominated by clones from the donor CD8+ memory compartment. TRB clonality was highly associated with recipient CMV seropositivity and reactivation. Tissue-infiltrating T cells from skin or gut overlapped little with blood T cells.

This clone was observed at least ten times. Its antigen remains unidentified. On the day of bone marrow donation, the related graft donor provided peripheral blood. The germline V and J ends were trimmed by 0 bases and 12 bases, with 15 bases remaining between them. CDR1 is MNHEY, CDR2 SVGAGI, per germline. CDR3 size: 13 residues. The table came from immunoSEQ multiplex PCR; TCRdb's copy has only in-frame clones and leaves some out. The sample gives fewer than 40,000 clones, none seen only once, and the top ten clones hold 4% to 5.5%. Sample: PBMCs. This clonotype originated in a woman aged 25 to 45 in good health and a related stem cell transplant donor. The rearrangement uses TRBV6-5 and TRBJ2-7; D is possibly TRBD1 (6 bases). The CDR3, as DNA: TGTGCCAGCAGTTACTCGAGGGACAATTTTCCGTACTTC. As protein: CASSYSRDNFPYF.